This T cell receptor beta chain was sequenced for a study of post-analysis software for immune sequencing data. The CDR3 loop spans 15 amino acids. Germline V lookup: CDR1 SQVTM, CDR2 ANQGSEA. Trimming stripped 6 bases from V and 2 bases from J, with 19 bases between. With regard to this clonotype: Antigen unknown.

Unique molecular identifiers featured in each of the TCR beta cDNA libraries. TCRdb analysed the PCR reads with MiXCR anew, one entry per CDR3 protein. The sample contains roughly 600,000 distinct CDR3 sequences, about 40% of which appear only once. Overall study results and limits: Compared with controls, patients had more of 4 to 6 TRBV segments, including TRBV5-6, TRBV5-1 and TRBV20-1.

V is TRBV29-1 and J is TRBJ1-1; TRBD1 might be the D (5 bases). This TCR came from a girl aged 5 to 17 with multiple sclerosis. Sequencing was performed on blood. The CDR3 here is CSVSLRQNTNTEAFF. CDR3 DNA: TGCAGCGTGTCCTTGAGACAGAACACTAACACTGAAGCTTTCTTT. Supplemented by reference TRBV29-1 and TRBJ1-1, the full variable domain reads SAVISQKPSRDICQRGTSLTIQCQVDSQVTMMFWYRQQPGQSLTLIATANQGSEATYESGFVIDKFPISRPNLTFSTLTVSNMSPEDSSIYLCSVSLRQNTNTEAFFGQGTRLTVV.